The TCR beta chain described here comes from a study of blood T cells in healthy people across ages. In its sample, this clonotype was seen a few times. The CDR3 totals 13 residues. Germline V CDR1 and CDR2: SNHLY, FYNNEI. The ends were cut back, 4 bases at V and 9 bases at J, with 14 bases in the middle. The second PCR ran roughly 6 to 11 cycles with a sample-barcoded 5' primer and J-beta primers. Each CDR3 protein gets one entry after TCRdb re-called the 5' RACE reads with MiXCR. Of around 800,000 distinct CDR3 sequences listed, roughly 53% are singletons. The J gene is TRBJ2-3, the V gene TRBV2, with D perhaps TRBD1 (6 bases). The receptor was derived from a man aged 80 or over in good health. Sequencing used blood. CDR3 nucleotides: TGTGCCAGCAGTGTACAGGGAAGTCCGACGCAGTATTTT. Amino acids: CASSVQGSPTQYF. Full variable domain (missing parts from reference TRBV2 and TRBJ2-3): EPEVTQTPSHQVTQMGQEVILRCVPISNHLYFYWYRQILGQKVEFLVSFYNNEISEKSEIFDDQFSVERPDGSNFTLKIRSTKLEDSAMYFCASSVQGSPTQYFGPGTRLTVL.